This T cell receptor (beta chain) came from a study of shared clonotypes between healthy human individuals. For this clone: No antigen is known for it. This same CDR3 is encoded by further DNA sequences in the sample.

This table comes from immunoSEQ multiplex PCR, and its TCRdb copy is limited to in-frame clones, with some not included. The table records over 2 million clones, just under 95% of them present only once. Overall study results and limits: Relative to memory subsets, naive subsets generally showed larger estimated richness. The study found lower generation probabilities in non-shared clonotypes than in those shared by all four donors.

CDR3 length equals 13 residues. Trimming removed 3 bases at V and 3 bases at J, with 7 bases between. Germline lookup yields CDR1 SGHNT and CDR2 YYREEE (reference sequence). The sequence came from a man younger than 35 in good health. Some clones in this sample may be carry-over from other donors' samples. Sequencing input: naive CD4+ T cells from PBMCs. Described subset: CD45RA+ positively selected. The rearrangement joins TRBV5-4 to TRBJ1-5; D gene ambiguous. The CDR3 region is CASSSGSNQPQHF. CDR3 nucleotide sequence: TGTGCCAGCAGCTCCGGGTCCAATCAGCCCCAGCATTTT.